This T cell receptor beta chain was profiled in a study of blood T cell repertoires in COVID-19. The wider study: Sites across the United States, Italy and Spain contributed samples from acute and convalescent COVID-19. Nucleic acid was either cDNA or gDNA, and it came from T cells, B-cell-depleted T cells, or PBMCs.

This CDR3 is built from 18 residues. CDR1 and CDR2 from the germline V gene are SGHNT and YENEEA. The V segment lost 6 bases and the J segment 3 bases; nucleotides outside the gene matches: 18. As processed by the authors: Amplification with reference gene primers provided the estimates of nucleated cell counts. Here immunoSEQ multiplex PCR was the method, and the copy in TCRdb shows in-frame clones only, minus some. The V and J calls and clone size come from that table; D and trimming were worked out from the DNA. Of fewer than 250,000 clones in the sample, about four fifths are singletons; the top ten hold more than 4%.

The clonotype was recovered from a man aged 50 to 60 with acute or convalescent COVID-19. V is TRBV11-3 and J is TRBJ2-7; TRBD2 matches at 9 bases. Sequences were obtained from peripheral blood. The CDR3: CASSNTNTGLAGIYEQYF. In DNA form, the CDR3 reads TGTGCCAGCAGTAACACTAATACGGGGCTAGCGGGAATCTACGAGCAGTACTTC.